The clone carrying this T cell receptor (beta chain) came up a few times. What it binds is unknown. This sample was included in a study of T cell repertoires in cytomegalovirus infection. Regarding the study as a whole: Dominant in the ex vivo response were TCR beta clonotypes restricted by HLA-C and specific for CMV. Identification of carriers of CMV plus the relevant HLA was achieved through cumulative public TCR beta family frequency.

V was pared by 6 bases and J by 5 bases, with 13 bases between. The CDR3 is made up of 14 amino acids. CDR1 is SGHTA and CDR2 is FQGTGA in the germline V gene. One entry per CDR3 protein results from TCRdb running MiXCR on the reads. The repertoire holds hundreds of thousands of distinct CDR3 sequences, with about 33% as singletons. The sample here was cultured PBMCs, taken from culture after CMV antigen stimulation. The chain is built from TRBV7-3 and TRBJ1-4; TRBD1 is a possible D gene (5 bases). The sequence derives from a human donor in good health (CMV status not recorded). Some clones in this sample may be carry-over from other donors' samples. For the CDR3, the DNA is TGTGCCAGCAGATTCGACAGAACCAATGAAAAACTGTTTTTT. Protein sequence: CASRFDRTNEKLFF.